These 4 T cell receptor beta chains originate from one sample sequenced in a study of blood T cell repertoires in COVID-19. TCRdb's copy holds only in-frame clones and misses some; the assay was immunoSEQ multiplex PCR. The data hold some 330,000 clones, with more than 75% observed a single time. The sequenced sample was PBMCs or T cells enriched from blood (not recorded which). Every receptor here comes from a man aged 35 to 55 in a cohort exposed to, infected with or recovered from COVID-19 (not recorded which).

The V and J genes are TRBV14 and TRBJ1-2; 7 positions agree with TRBD1. The CDR3 covers 13 residues. V gave up 1 base and J gave up 8 bases; unmatched junction bases: 4. Germline CDR1 is SGHDN and CDR2 is FVKESK. The CDR3 coding sequence is TGTGCCAGCAGCCAAGCGTCAGGGGGGGGCTACACCTTC. Protein product: CASSQASGGGYTF. Based on the CDR3 plus reference TRBV14 and TRBJ1-2, the full variable domain is EAGVTQFPSHSVIEKGQTVTLRCDPISGHDNLYWYRRVMGKEIKFLLHFVKESKQDESGMPNNRFLAERTGGTYSTLKVQPAELEDSGVYFCASSQASGGGYTFGSGTRLTVV.

The chain couples TRBV7-9 to TRBJ1-1, with 9 bases aligning to TRBD1. Trimming removed 5 bases from V and 5 bases from J; junction bases left unmatched: 9. This CDR3 has 15 residues. Germline V gene sequence: CDR1 SEHNR, CDR2 FQNEAQ (reference sequence). As DNA, the CDR3 is TGTGCCAGCAGCCCTCTGACAGGGGGGAATACTGAAGCTTTCTTT. Residues: CASSPLTGGNTEAFF.

The CDR3 nucleotides read TGTGCCAGCATGGGACAGGGGGATGGAAACACCATATATTTT. This sequence encodes CASMGQGDGNTIYF. The chain has TRBV25-1 and TRBJ1-3; 11 bases fit TRBD1. Germline V CDR1 and CDR2: MGHDK, SYGVNS. This CDR3 is built from 14 residues. V gave up 7 bases and J gave up 3 bases; unmatched junction bases: 2.

The genes are TRBV18 and TRBJ2-1, with TRBD2 matching 7 bases. Germline loops: CDR1 KGHSH, CDR2 LQKENI. This CDR3 comprises 18 residues. The V and J ends lost 3 bases and 4 bases, in that order; junction bases with no gene match: 15. The CDR3 bases are TGTGCCAGCTCACCCCTAACTAGCGAGACGATGATTTACAATGAGCAGTTCTTC. Translated, it gives CASSPLTSETMIYNEQFF.